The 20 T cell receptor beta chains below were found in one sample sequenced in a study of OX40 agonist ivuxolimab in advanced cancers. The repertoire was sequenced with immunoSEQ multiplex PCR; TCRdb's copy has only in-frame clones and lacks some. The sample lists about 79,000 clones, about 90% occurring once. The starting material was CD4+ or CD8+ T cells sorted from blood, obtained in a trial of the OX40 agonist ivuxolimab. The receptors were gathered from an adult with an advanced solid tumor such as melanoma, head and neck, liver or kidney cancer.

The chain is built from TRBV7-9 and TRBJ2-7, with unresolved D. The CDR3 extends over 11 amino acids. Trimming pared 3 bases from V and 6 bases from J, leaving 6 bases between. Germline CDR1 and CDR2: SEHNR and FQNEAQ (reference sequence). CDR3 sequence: CASSFQLEQYF. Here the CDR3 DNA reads TGTGCCAGCAGCTTCCAACTCGAGCAGTACTTC. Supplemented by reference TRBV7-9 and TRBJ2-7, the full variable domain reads DTGVSQNPRHKITKRGQNVTFRCDPISEHNRLYWYRQTLGQGPEFLTYFQNEAQLEKSRLLSDRFSAERPKGSFSTLEIQRTEQGDSAMYLCASSFQLEQYFGPGTRLTVT.

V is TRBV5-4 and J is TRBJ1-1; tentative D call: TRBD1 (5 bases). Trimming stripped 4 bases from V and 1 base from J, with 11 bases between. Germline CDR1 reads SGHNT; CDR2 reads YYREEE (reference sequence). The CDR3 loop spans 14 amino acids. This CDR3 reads CASSDDSSNTEAFF. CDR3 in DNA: TGTGCCAGCAGCGATGACAGCTCGAACACTGAAGCTTTCTTT.

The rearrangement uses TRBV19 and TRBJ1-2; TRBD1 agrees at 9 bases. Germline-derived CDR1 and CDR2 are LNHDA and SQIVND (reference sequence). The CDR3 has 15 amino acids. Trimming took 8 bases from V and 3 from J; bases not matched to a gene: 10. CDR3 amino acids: CASLPGQGGDYGYTF. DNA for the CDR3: TGTGCCAGTCTCCCGGGACAGGGAGGGGACTATGGCTACACCTTC.

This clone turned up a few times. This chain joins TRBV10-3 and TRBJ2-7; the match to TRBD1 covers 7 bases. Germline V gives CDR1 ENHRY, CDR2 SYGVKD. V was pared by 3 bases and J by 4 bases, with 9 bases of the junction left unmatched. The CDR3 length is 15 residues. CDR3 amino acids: CAISEETGRPYEQYF. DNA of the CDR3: TGTGCCATCAGTGAAGAGACAGGGCGCCCTTACGAGCAGTACTTC.

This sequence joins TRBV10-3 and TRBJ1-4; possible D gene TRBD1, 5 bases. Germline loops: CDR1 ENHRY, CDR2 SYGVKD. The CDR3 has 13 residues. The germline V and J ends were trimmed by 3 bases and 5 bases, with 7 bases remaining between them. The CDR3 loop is CAISDRDNEKLFF. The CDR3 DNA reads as TGTGCCATCAGTGACCGGGACAATGAAAAACTGTTTTTT.

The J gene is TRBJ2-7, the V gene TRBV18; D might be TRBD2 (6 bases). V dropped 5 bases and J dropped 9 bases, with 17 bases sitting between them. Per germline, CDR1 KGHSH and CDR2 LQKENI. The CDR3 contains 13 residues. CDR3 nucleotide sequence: TGTGCCAGCTCAGCGGAGGGCGGGCTGGGGCAGTACTTC. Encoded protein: CASSAEGGLGQYF.

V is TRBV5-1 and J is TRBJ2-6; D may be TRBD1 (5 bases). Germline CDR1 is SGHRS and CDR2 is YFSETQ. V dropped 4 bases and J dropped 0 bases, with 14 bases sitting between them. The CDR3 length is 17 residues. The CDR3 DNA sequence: TGCGCCAGCAGCCTCGCTTCAGGGTCCTCTGGGGCCAACGTCCTGACTTTC. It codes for CASSLASGSSGANVLTF. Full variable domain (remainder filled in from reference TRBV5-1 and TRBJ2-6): KAGVTQTPRYLIKTRGQQVTLSCSPISGHRSVSWYQQTPGQGLQFLFEYFSETQRNKGNFPGRFSGRQFSNSRSEMNVSTLELGDSALYLCASSLASGSSGANVLTFGAGSRLTVL.

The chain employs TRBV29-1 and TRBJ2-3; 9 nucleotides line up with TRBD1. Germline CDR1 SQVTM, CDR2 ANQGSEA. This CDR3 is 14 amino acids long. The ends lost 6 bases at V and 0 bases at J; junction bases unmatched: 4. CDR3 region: CSVPGTGSTDTQYF. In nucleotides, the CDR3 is TGCAGCGTACCCGGGACAGGGAGCACAGATACGCAGTATTTT.

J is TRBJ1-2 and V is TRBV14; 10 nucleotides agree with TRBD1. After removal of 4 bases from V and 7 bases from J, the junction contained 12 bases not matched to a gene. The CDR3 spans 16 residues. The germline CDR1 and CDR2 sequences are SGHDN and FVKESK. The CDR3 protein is CASSLTGTGVGSGYTF. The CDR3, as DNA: TGTGCCAGCAGCCTTACCGGGACAGGGGTCGGTAGTGGCTACACCTTC.

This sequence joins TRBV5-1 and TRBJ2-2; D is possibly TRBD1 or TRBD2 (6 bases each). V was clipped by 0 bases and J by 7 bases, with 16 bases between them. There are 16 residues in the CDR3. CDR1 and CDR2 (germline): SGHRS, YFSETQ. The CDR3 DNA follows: TGCGCCAGCAGCTTGGGACAGGTAGCGGTTGGCGGGGAGCTGTTTTTT. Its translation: CASSLGQVAVGGELFF. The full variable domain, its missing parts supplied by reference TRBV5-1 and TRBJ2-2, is KAGVTQTPRYLIKTRGQQVTLSCSPISGHRSVSWYQQTPGQGLQFLFEYFSETQRNKGNFPGRFSGRQFSNSRSEMNVSTLELGDSALYLCASSLGQVAVGGELFFGEGSRLTVL.

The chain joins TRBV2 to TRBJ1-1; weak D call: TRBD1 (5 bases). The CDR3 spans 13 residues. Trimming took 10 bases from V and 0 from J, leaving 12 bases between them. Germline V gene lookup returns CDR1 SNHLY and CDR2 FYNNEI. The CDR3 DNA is TGTGCCACCAATACCAGGGTGAACACTGAAGCTTTCTTT. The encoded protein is CATNTRVNTEAFF.

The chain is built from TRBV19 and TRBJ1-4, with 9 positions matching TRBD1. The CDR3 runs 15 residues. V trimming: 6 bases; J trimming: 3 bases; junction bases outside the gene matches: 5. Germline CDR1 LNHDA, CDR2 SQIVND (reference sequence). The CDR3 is CASSGQGISNEKLFF. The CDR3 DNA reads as TGTGCCAGTAGCGGACAGGGGATATCTAATGAAAAACTGTTTTTT. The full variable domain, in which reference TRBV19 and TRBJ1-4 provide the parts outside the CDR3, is DGGITQSPKYLFRKEGQNVTLSCEQNLNHDAMYWYRQDPGQGLRLIYYSQIVNDFQKGDIAEGYSVSREKKESFPLTVTSAQKNPTAFYLCASSGQGISNEKLFFGSGTQLSVL.

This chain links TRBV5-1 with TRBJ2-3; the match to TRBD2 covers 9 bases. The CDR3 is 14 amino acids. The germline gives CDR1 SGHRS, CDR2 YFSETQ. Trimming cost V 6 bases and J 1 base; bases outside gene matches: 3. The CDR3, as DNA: TGCGCCAGCAACGTAGCGGGGGGCACAGATACGCAGTATTTT. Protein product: CASNVAGGTDTQYF.

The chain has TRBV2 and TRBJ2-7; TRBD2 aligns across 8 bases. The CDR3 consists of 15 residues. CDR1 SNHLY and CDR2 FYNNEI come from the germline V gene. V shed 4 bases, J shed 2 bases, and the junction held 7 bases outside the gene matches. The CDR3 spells CASSGSGSTAYEQYF. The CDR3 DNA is TGTGCCAGCAGTGGGAGCGGGAGCACGGCCTACGAGCAGTACTTC.

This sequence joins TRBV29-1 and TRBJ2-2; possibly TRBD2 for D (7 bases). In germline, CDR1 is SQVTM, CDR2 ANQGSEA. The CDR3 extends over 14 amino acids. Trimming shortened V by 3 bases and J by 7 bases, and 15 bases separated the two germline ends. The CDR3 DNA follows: TGCAGCGTTGACCGGACGGGGGGCAGCGGGGAGCTGTTTTTT. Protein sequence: CSVDRTGGSGELFF.

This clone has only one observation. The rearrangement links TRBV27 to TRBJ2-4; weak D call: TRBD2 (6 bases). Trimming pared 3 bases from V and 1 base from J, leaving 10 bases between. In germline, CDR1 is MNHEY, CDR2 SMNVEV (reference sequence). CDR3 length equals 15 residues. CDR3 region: CASSFAGSAKNIQYF. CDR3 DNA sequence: TGTGCCAGCAGTTTCGCGGGATCCGCCAAAAACATTCAGTACTTC.

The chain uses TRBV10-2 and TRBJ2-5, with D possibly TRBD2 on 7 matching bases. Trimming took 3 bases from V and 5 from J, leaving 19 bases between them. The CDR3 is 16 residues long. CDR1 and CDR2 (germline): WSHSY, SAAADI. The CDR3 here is CASSDPNGGRGETQYF. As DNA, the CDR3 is TGCGCCAGCAGTGACCCGAACGGGGGGCGGGGGGAGACCCAGTACTTC.

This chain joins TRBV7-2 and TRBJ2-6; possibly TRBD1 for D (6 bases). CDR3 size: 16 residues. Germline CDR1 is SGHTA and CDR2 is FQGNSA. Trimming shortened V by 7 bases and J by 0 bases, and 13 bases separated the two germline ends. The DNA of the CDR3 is TGTGCCAGCACCGGGACACGAGTCTCTGGGGCCAACGTCCTGACTTTC. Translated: CASTGTRVSGANVLTF.

The CDR3 DNA reads TGCGCCAGCAGATTCGACAGGAGCCCTGAGCAGTACTTC. The encoded protein is CASRFDRSPEQYF. The V gene is TRBV5-1, the J gene TRBJ2-7; a possible D gene is TRBD1 (6 bases). V was cut by 5 bases and J by 7 bases, with 16 bases left in between. The CDR3 runs to 13 residues. Germline-derived CDR1 and CDR2 are SGHRS and YFSETQ.

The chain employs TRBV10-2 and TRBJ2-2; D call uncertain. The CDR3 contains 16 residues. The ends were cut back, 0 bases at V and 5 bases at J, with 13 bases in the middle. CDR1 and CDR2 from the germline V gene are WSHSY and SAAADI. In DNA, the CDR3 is TGCGCCAGCAGTGAGTCGCAAGACTGGCGGACCGGGGAGCTGTTTTTT. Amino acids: CASSESQDWRTGELFF.